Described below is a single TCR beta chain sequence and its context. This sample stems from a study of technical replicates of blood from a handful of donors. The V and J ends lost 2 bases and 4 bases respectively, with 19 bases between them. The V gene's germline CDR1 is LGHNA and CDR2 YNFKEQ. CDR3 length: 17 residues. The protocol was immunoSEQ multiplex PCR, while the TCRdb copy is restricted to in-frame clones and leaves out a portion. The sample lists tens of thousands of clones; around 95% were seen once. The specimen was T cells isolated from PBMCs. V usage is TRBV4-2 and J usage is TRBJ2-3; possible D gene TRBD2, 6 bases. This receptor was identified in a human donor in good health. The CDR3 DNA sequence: TGTGCCAGCAGCCAAACCTTTAAACGGGAGAATCCAGATACGCAGTATTTT. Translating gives CASSQTFKRENPDTQYF.